Following are 6 T cell receptor beta chains from one sample sequenced in a study of cytomegalovirus exposure and HLA in healthy donors. 60 Vbeta and 13 Jbeta primers were used in PCR. Clones were read by immunoSEQ multiplex PCR, and TCRdb kept only the in-frame ones, dropping some. This table has under 200,000 clones, 70% to 80% appearing once. The sequenced sample was PBMCs. Source of these receptors: a man aged 45-60 years in good health and CMV-seropositive.

The chain is built from TRBV28 and TRBJ2-7; the D gene is possibly TRBD1 (6 bases). Trimming removed 3 bases at V and 5 bases at J, with 14 bases between. The CDR3 is made up of 14 amino acids. Germline V gene lookup returns CDR1 MDHEN and CDR2 SYDVKM. CDR3 nucleotide sequence: TGTGCCAGCAGTTTCAGCCCCAGGGGTCACGAGCAGTACTTC. Its translation is CASSFSPRGHEQYF. Variable domain in full (rest from reference TRBV28 and TRBJ2-7): DVKVTQSSRYLVKRTGEKVFLECVQDMDHENMFWYRQDPGLGLRLIYFSYDVKMKEKGDIPEGYSVSREKKERFSLILESASTNQTSMYLCASSFSPRGHEQYFGPGTRLTVT.

The V and J genes are TRBV5-4 and TRBJ2-5, with 12 bases identical to TRBD2. Per germline, CDR1 SGHNT and CDR2 YYREEE (reference sequence). J was trimmed by 5 bases and V by 3 bases; bases with no gene match: 5. The CDR3 is made up of 15 amino acids. This CDR3 reads CASSSSGGAGETQYF. The DNA of the CDR3 is TGTGCCAGCAGCTCTAGCGGGGGGGCCGGGGAGACCCAGTACTTC.

This clone occurred once. The chain couples TRBV7-9 to TRBJ1-1; D is undetermined. The CDR3 loop spans 13 amino acids. Germline values: CDR1 SEHNR, CDR2 FQNEAQ (reference sequence). V was cut by 5 bases and J by 12 bases, with 19 bases left in between. This CDR3 reads CASSDWTSFTSFF. The CDR3 DNA reads TGTGCCAGCAGCGATTGGACTTCCTTTACCTCTTTCTTT.

This clone has only a few counts. The gene calls are TRBV28 and TRBJ1-6; 7 positions agree with TRBD1. Trimming at V came to 5 bases and at J to 2 bases, leaving 3 bases not matched to a gene. CDR3 size: 15 residues. The germline gives CDR1 MDHEN, CDR2 SYDVKM. CDR3 bases: TGTGCCAGCAGTGAAACAGGGGCCTATAATTCACCCCTCCACTTT. This encodes CASSETGAYNSPLHF.

The chain combines TRBV6-6 with TRBJ2-5; 11 bases are shared with TRBD1. Judging by the DNA end, TRBJ2-7 fits better; the J call may be wrong. The CDR3 contains 15 residues. Germline CDR1 reads MNHNY; CDR2 reads SVGAGI (reference sequence). CDR3 loop: CASIRGTGGLYEQYF. The CDR3 nucleotides read TGTGCCAGCATCCGAGGGACAGGGGGTCTCTACGAGCAGTACTTC.

This chain uses TRBV6-5 with TRBJ1-5, with D maybe TRBD1 (6 bases). The CDR3 length is 13 residues. The germline V and J ends were trimmed by 4 bases and 8 bases, with 12 bases remaining between them. Looked up from germline, CDR1 is MNHEY and CDR2 is SVGAGI. This CDR3 is CASSFEGEEPQHF. DNA for the CDR3: TGTGCCAGCAGTTTCGAGGGGGAAGAGCCCCAGCATTTT.